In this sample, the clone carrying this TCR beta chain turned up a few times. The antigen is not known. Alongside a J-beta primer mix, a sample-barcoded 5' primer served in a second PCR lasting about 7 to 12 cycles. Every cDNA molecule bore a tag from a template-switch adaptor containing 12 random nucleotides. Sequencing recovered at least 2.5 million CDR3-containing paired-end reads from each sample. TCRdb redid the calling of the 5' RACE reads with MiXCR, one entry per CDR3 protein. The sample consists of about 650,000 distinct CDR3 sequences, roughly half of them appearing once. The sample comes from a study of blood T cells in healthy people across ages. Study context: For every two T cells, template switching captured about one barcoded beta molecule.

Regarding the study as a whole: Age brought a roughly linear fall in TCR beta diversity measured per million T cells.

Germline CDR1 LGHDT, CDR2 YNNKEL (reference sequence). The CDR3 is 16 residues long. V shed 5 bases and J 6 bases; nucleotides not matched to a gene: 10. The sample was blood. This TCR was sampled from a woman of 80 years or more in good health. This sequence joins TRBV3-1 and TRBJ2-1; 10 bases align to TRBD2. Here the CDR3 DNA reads TGTGCCAGCAGCGAAGGGGGGACTAGCGCGAGCAATGAGCAGTTCTTC. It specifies CASSEGGTSASNEQFF.